The T cell receptor (beta chain) described here comes from a study of blood T cell repertoires in COVID-19. The wider study: Donors in the United States, Italy and Spain gave samples during acute or convalescent COVID-19. The cDNA or gDNA used as material had been derived from T cells, B-cell-depleted T cells, or PBMCs.

In the study's own analysis: Reference gene primers were amplified, and this amplification served to estimate nucleated cell counts. Clones were read by immunoSEQ multiplex PCR, and TCRdb kept only the in-frame ones, dropping some. The D gene and trimming were derived from the DNA, and the V and J assignments and clone size from that table. The sample lists 75,000 to 95,000 clones, approximately 80% occurring once. The trim removed 5 bases at V and 3 bases at J, leaving 8 bases unmatched. The CDR3 runs 15 residues. Germline CDR1 reads MGHRA; CDR2 reads YSYEKL. The sample was peripheral blood. The receptor was derived from a man in his 60s with acute or convalescent COVID-19. The V gene is TRBV4-1, the J gene TRBJ2-7; TRBD1 aligns across 9 bases. In nucleotides, the CDR3 is TGCGCCAGCAGCAATCCGGGACAGGGATACTACGAGCAGTACGTC. Encoded protein: CASSNPGQGYYEQYV.